The clone carrying this T cell receptor beta chain was seen just once. This specimen comes from a study of blood T cell repertoires in COVID-19. At the level of the study: Samples representing acute and convalescent COVID-19 were sourced from the United States, Italy and Spain. T cells, B-cell-depleted T cells, or PBMCs provided the cDNA or gDNA that served as material.

Methods used by the authors: Amplification of reference gene primers provided the estimated nucleated cell counts. Assay used: immunoSEQ multiplex PCR; TCRdb lists only in-frame clones, some missing. V and J calls and clone size are given by that table; D and trimming were obtained from the DNA. The data contain about 380,000 clones, roughly 90% of them singletons. What was sequenced was peripheral blood. This sequence originates from a middle-aged man with acute or convalescent COVID-19.

CDR3 protein: CASSLERQAPPGLYEQYF. Here the CDR3 DNA reads TGTGCCAGCAGCTTAGAACGACAGGCCCCTCCGGGTCTCTACGAGCAGTACTTC. The chain combines TRBV11-3 with TRBJ2-7, with a weak D call TRBD1 (6 bases). Germline V gene lookup returns CDR1 SGHNT and CDR2 YENEEA. This CDR3 has 18 residues. Trimming shortened V by 0 bases and J by 3 bases, and 21 bases separated the two germline ends.